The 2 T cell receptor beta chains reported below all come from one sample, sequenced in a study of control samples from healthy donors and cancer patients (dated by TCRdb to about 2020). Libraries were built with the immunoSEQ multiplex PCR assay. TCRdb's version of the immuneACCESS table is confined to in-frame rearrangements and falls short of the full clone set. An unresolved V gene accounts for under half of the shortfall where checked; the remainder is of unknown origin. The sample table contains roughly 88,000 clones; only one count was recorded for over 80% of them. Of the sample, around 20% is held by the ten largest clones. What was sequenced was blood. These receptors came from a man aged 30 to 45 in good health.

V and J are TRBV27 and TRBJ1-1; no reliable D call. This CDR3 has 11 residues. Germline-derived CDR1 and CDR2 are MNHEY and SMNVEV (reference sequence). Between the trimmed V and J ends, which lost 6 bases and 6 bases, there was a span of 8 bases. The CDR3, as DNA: TGTGCCAGCAGAGAGGGATCTGAAGCTTTCTTT. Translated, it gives CASREGSEAFF.

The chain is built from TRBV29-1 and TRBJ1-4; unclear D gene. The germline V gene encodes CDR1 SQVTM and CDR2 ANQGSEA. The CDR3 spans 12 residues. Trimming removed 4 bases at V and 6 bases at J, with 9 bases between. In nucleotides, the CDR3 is TGCAGCGTTGCTGATACCGATGAAAAACTGTTTTTT. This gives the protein CSVADTDEKLFF.